A single sample is the source of the 7 T cell receptor beta chains below, sequenced in a study of shared clonotypes between healthy human individuals. Clones were sequenced by immunoSEQ multiplex PCR, and TCRdb holds only the in-frame ones, with some missing. The sample records nearly 1 million clones, roughly 72% being singletons. Sequencing was performed on memory CD4+ T cells sorted from blood. Subset given: CD45RA-negative fraction. The receptors were gathered from a young man in good health.

This clone occurred once. V usage is TRBV7-6 and J usage is TRBJ2-5, with D possibly being TRBD1 (5 bases). Germline CDR1 is SGHVS and CDR2 is FNYEAQ. The V and J ends lost 5 bases and 10 bases respectively, with 17 bases between them. The CDR3 is 13 amino acids. The chain's CDR3 is CASSPDQGLDQYF. The DNA of the CDR3 is TGTGCCAGCAGCCCGGACCAGGGCTTGGACCAGTACTTC.

The CDR3, as DNA: TGCGCCAGCAGCCCAGGTGGACAGGGCAGAACAGATACGCAGTATTTT. Translation: CASSPGGQGRTDTQYF. This chain connects TRBV5-1 to TRBJ2-3; TRBD1 matches 8 bases. Germline CDR1 SGHRS, CDR2 YFSETQ. V shed 4 bases and J 3 bases; nucleotides not matched to a gene: 10. This CDR3 has 16 residues.

The rearrangement uses TRBV6-1 and TRBJ2-5; D is ambiguous. Germline CDR1 reads MNHNS; CDR2 reads SASEGT. Trimming cost V 0 bases and J 6 bases, with 11 bases left between them. The CDR3 is made up of 14 amino acids. The CDR3 sequence is CASSEAPARKTQYF. The CDR3 bases are TGTGCCAGCAGTGAAGCACCAGCGCGGAAGACCCAGTACTTC.

The chain combines TRBV18 with TRBJ2-3; TRBD2 matches 10 bases. Trimming cost V 0 bases and J 6 bases; bases outside gene matches: 6. Germline V gene data show CDR1 as KGHSH and CDR2 as LQKENI. The CDR3 spans 16 residues. The CDR3 nucleotides are TGTGCCAGCTCACCACCGTTCAGCGGGGGGGCGGATACGCAGTATTTT. It encodes CASSPPFSGGADTQYF.

On this clone itself: Distinct nucleotide sequences in the sample also encode this CDR3. V is TRBV7-2 and J is TRBJ2-1; 11 nucleotides line up with TRBD2. The CDR3 is made up of 16 amino acids. J was trimmed by 1 base and V by 5 bases; bases with no gene match: 4. In germline, CDR1 is SGHTA, CDR2 FQGNSA. Here the CDR3 reads CASSLLAGGSYNEQFF. The CDR3 nucleotides are TGTGCCAGCAGCCTATTAGCGGGAGGGTCCTACAATGAGCAGTTCTTC.

This clone was recorded only once. The V and J genes are TRBV2 and TRBJ1-1, with D possibly being TRBD1 (6 bases). The CDR3 contains 12 residues. Germline CDR1 is SNHLY and CDR2 is FYNNEI. The V end was cut by 10 bases, the J end by 2 bases, with 11 bases between. The CDR3 sequence is CATRTVNTEAFF. The DNA for the CDR3 is TGTGCCACAAGGACAGTCAACACTGAAGCTTTCTTT.

The chain carries TRBV18 and TRBJ2-2, with 7 bases fitting TRBD1. V was pared by 7 bases and J by 6 bases, with 14 bases of the junction left unmatched. Germline loops: CDR1 KGHSH, CDR2 LQKENI. CDR3 length: 16 residues. CDR3: CASFPNRDSVPGELFF. For the CDR3, the DNA is TGTGCCAGCTTTCCAAATCGGGACAGCGTCCCCGGGGAGCTGTTTTTT.